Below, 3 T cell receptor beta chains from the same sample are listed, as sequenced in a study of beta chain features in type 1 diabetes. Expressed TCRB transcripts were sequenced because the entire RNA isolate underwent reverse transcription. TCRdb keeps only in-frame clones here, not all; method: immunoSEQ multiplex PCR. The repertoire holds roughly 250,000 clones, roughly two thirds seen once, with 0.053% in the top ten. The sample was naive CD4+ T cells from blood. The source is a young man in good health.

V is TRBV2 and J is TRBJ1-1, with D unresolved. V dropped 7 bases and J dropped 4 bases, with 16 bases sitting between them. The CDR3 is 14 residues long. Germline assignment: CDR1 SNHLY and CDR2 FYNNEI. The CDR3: CASTAEPAATEAFF. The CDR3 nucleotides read TGTGCCAGCACTGCGGAGCCGGCAGCCACTGAAGCTTTCTTT.

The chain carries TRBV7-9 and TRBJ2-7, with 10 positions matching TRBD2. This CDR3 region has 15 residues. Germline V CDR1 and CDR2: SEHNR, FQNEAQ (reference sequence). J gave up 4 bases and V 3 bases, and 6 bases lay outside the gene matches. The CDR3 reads CASSFHSGRKYEQYF. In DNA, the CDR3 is TGTGCCAGCAGCTTTCATAGCGGGAGGAAGTACGAGCAGTACTTC.

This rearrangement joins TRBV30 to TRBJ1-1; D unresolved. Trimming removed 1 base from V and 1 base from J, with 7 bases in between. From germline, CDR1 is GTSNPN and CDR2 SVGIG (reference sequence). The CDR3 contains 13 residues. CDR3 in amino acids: CAWSGQTNTEAFF. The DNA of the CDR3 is TGTGCCTGGAGTGGCCAGACGAACACTGAAGCTTTCTTT.